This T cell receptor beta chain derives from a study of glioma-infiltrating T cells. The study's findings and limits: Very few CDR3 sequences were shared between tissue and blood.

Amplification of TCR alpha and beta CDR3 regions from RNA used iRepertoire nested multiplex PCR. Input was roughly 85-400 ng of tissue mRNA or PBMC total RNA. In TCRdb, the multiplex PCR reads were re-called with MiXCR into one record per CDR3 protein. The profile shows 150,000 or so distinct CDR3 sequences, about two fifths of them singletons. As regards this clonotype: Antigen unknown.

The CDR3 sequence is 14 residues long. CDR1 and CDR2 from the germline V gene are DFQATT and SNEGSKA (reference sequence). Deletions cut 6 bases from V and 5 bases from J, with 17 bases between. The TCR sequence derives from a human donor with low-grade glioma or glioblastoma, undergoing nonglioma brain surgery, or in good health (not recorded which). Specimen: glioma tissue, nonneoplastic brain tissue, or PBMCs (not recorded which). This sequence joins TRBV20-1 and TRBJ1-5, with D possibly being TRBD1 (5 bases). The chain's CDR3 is CSAPPGGYDQPQHF. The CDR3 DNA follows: TGCAGTGCCCCACCGGGGGGGTACGATCAGCCCCAGCATTTT.